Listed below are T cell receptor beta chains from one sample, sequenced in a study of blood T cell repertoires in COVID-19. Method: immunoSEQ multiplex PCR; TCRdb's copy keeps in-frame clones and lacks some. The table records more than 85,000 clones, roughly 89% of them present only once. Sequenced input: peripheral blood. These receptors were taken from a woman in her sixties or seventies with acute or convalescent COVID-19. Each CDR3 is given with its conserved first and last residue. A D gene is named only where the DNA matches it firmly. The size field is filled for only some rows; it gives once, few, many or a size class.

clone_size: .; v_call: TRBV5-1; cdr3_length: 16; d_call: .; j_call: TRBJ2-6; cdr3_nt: TGCGCCAGCAGCTTCCCAACTCTTTCTGGGGCCAACGTCCTGACTTTC; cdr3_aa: CASSFPTLSGANVLTF
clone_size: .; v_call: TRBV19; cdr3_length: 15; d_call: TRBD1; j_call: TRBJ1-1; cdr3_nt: TGTGCCAGTAGTATCATCCAGGGGGCTAACACTGAAGCTTTCTTT; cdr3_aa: CASSIIQGANTEAFF
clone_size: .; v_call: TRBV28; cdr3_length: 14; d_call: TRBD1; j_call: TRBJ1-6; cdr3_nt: TGTGCCAGCAGGAAAACAGGGGACAATTCACCCCTCCACTTT; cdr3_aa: CASRKTGDNSPLHF
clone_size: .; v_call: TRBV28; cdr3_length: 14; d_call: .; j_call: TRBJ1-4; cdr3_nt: TGTGCCAGCAGTCAAGGGGGGGATGAAGAAAAACTGTTTTTT; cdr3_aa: CASSQGGDEEKLFF
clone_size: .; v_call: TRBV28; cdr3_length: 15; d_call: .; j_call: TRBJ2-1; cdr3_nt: TGTGCCAGCACTGCCGTGGCGGGACGGCTCAATGAGCAGTTCTTC; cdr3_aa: CASTAVAGRLNEQFF
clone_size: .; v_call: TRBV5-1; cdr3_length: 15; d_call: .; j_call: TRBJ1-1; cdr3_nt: TGCGCCAGCAAGATCCTATTGGACAAGAACACTGAAGCTTTCTTT; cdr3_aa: CASKILLDKNTEAFF
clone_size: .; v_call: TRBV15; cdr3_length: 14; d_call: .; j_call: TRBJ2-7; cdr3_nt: TGTGCCACCAGCGAACAACAGGGTTCCTACGAGCAGTACTTC; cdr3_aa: CATSEQQGSYEQYF
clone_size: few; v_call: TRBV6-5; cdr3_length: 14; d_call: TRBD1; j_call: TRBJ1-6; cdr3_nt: TGTGCCAGCAAGCTACAGGGGAATAATTCACCCCTCCACTTT; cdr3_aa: CASKLQGNNSPLHF
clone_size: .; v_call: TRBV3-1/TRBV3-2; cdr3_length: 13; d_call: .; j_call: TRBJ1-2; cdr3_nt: TGTGCCAGCAGCCAAGATAGCGTTTATGGCTACACCTTC; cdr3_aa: CASSQDSVYGYTF
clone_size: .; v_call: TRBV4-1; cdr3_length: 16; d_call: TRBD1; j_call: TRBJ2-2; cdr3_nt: TGCGCCAGCAGCCCCCGACAGGGCGTCGGCGCCGGGGAGCTGTTTTTT; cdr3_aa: CASSPRQGVGAGELFF
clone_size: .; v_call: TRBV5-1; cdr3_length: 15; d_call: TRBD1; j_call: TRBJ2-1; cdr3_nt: TGCGCCAGCAGCCCCGGGACAGGGAAGTACAATGAGCAGTTCTTC; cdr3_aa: CASSPGTGKYNEQFF
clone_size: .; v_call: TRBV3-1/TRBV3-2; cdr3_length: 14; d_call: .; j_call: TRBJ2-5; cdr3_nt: TGTGCCAGCAGCCAAGAGTCTTACCAAGAGACCCAGTACTTC; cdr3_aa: CASSQESYQETQYF
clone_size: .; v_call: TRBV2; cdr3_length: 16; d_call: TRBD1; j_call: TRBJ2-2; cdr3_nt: TGTGCCAGCAGTGAGGCACAGGGGTTTACGACCGGGGAGCTGTTTTTT; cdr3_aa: CASSEAQGFTTGELFF
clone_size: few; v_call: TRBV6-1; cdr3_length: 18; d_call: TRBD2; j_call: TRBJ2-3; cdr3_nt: TGTGCCAGCAGTGGCATCCCGGGACTAGCGGGAGGTGGGGATACGCAGTATTTT; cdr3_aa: CASSGIPGLAGGGDTQYF
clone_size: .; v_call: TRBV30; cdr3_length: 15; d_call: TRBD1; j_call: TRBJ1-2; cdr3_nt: TGTGCCTGTCCGGGACAGATATCTACGGGCTATGGCTACACCTTC; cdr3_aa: CACPGQISTGYGYTF
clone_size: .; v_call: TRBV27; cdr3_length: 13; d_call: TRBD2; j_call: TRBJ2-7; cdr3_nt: TGTGCCAGCAGTTGGACTAGCGGTTACGAGCAGTACTTC; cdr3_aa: CASSWTSGYEQYF
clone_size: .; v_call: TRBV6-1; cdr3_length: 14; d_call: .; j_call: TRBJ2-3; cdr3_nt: TGTGCCAGCAGTGAAAACTTCGGGGAGGATACGCAGTATTTT; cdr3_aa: CASSENFGEDTQYF
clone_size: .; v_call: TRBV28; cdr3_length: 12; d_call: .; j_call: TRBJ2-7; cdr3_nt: TGTGCCAGCGGGGACTCATCCTACGAGCAGTACTTC; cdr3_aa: CASGDSSYEQYF
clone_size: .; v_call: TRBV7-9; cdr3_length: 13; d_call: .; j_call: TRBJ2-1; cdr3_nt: TGTGCCAGCAGCTTAGCGCAGGGTCATGAGCAGTTCTTC; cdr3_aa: CASSLAQGHEQFF
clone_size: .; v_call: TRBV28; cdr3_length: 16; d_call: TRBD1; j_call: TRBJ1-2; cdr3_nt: TGTGCCAGCAGTTTATCGGGACAGGGGGTAAACTATGGCTACACCTTC; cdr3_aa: CASSLSGQGVNYGYTF
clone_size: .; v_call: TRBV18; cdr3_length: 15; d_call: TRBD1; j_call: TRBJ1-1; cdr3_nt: TGTGCCAGCTCCAGGGACAGGGTAATGAACACTGAAGCTTTCTTT; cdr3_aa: CASSRDRVMNTEAFF